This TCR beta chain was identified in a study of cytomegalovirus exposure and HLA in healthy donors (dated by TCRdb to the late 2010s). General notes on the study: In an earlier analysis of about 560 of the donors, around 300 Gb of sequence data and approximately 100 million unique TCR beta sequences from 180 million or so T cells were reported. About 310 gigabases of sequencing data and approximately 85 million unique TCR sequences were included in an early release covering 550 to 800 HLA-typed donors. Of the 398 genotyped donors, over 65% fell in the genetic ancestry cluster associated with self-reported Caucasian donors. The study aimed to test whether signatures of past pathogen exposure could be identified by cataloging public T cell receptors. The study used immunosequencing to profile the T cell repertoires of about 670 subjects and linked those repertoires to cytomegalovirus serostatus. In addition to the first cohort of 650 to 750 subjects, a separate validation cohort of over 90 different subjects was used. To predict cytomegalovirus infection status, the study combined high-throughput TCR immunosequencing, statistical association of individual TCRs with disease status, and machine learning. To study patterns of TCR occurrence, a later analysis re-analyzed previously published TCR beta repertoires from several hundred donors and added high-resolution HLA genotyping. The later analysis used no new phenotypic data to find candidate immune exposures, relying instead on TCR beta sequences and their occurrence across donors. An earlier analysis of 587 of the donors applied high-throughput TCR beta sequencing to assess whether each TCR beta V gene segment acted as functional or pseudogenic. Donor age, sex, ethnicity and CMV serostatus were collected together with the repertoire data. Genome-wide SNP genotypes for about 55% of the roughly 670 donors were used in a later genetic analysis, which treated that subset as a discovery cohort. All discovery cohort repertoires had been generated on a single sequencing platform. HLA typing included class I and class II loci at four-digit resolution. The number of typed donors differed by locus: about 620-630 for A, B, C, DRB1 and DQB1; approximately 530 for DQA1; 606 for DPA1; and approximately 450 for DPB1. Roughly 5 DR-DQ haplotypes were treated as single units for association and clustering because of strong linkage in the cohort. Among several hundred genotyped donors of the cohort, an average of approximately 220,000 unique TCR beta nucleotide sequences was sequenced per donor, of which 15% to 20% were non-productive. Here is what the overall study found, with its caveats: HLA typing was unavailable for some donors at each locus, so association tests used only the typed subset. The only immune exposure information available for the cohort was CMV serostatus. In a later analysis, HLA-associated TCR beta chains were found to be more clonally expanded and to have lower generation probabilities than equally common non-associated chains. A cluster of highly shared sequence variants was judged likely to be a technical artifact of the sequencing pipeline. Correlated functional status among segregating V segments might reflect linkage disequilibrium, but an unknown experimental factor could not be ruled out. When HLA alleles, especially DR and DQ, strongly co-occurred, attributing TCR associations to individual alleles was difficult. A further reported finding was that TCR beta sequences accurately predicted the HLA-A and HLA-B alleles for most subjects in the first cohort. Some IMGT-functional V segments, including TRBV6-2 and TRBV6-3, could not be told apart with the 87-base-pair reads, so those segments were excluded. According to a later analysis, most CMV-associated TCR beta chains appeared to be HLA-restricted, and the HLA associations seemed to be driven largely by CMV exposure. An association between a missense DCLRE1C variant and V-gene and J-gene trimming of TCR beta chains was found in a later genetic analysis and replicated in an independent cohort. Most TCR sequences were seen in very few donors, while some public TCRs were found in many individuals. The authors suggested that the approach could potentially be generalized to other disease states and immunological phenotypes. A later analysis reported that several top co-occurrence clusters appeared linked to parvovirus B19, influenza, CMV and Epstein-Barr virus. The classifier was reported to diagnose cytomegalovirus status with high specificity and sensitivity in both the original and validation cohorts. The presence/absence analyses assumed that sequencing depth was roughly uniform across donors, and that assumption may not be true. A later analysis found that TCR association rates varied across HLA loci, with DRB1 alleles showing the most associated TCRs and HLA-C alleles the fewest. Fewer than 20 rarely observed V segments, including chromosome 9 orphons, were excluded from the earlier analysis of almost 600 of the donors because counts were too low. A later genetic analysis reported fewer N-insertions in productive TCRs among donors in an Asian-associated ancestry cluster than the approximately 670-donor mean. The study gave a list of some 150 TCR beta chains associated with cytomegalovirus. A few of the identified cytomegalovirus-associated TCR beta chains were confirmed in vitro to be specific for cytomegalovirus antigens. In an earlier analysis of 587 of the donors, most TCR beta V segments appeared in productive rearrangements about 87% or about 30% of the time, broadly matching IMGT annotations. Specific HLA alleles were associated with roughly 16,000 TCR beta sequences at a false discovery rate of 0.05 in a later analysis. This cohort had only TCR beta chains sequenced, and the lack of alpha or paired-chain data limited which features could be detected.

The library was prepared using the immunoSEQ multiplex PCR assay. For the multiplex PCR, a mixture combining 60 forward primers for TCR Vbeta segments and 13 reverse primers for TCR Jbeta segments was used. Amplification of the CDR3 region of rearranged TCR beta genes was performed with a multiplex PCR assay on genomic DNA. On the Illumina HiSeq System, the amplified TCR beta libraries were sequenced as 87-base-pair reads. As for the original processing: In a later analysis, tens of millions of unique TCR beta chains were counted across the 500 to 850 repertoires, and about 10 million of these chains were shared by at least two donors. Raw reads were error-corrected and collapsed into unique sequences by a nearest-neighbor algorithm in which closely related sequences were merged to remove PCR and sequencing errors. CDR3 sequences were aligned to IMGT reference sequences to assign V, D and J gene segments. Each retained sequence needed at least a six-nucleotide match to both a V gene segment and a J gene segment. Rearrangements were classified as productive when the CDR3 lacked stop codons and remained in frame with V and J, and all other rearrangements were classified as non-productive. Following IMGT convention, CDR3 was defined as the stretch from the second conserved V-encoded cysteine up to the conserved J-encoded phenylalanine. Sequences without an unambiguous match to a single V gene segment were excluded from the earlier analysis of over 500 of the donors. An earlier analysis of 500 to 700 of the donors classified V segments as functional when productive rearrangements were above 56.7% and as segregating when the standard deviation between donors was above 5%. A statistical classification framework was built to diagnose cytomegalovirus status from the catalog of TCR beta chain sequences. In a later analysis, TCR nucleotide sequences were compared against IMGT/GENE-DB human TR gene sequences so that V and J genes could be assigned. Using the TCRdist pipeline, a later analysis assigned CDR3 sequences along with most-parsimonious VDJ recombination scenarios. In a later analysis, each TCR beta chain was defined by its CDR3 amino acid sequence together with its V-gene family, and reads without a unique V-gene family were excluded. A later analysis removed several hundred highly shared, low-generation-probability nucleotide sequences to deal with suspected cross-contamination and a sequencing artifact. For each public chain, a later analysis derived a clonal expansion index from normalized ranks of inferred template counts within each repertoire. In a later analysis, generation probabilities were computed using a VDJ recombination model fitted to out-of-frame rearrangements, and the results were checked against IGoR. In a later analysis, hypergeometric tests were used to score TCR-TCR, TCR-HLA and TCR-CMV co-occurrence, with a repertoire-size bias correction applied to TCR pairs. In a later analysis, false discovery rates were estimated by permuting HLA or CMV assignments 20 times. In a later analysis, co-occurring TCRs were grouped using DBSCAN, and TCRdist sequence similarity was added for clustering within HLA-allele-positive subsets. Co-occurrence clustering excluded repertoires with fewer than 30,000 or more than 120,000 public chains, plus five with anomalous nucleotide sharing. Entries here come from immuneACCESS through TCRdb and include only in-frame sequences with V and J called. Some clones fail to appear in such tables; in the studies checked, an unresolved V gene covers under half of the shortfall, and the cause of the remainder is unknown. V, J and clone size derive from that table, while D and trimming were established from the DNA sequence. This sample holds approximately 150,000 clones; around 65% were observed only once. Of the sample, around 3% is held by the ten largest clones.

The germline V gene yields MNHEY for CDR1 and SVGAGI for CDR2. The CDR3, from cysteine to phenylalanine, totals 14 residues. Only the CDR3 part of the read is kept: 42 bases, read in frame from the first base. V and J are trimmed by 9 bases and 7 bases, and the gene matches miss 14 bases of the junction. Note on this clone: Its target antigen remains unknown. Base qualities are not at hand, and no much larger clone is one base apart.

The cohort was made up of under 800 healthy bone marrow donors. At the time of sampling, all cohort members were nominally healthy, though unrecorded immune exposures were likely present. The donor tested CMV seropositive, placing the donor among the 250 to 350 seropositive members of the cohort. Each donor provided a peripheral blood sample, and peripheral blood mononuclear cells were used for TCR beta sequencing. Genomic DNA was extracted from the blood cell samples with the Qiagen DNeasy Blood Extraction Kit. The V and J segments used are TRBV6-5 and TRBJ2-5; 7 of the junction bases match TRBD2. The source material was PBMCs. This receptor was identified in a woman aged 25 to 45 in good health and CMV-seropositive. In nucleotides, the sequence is TGTGCCAGTTTCGGGAGGAACCGCCGTGGGACCCAGTACTTC. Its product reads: CASFGRNRRGTQYF.